This paragraph covers one T cell receptor (beta chain) sequence. The data stem from a study of blood T cell repertoires in COVID-19. Study as a whole: Both acute and convalescent COVID-19 samples were obtained from the United States, Italy and Spain.

CDR1 is LGHNA and CDR2 is YNFKEQ in the germline V gene. The trim removed 4 bases at V and 3 bases at J, leaving 8 bases unmatched. CDR3 length equals 16 residues. Original methodology: From reference gene primer amplification, estimates of nucleated cell counts were derived. The data were produced by immunoSEQ multiplex PCR, yet TCRdb's version contains in-frame clones alone and is incomplete. Clone size and the V and J calls come from that table; the DNA yielded D and trimming. Here the sample spans 110,000 to 150,000 clones, roughly 80% being singletons. The sequence derives from a man aged 45 to 65 with active or convalescent COVID-19. The specimen sequenced was peripheral blood. The rearrangement links TRBV4-2 to TRBJ2-3, with 9 bases identical to TRBD1. The CDR3 DNA reads TGTGCCAGCAGCCCTCGTCCCGGGACAGGGACAGATACGCAGTATTTT. It specifies CASSPRPGTGTDTQYF.